This T cell receptor beta chain was documented in a study of metastatic and nonmetastatic thyroid tumors. Whole-study context: Samples came from malignant and benign thyroid patients, and repertoires were compared across blood and tumor or nodule tissue.

Original data processing: CDR3 differences across clinicopathological groups were used to build a distant-metastasis classifier for papillary thyroid cancer. TCRdb re-called the PCR reads with MiXCR. TCRdb, not the original authors, processed these V and J calls. The table shows under 30,000 clones, with around 14% occurring only once. Per the germline V gene, CDR1 is SNHLY and CDR2 is FYNNEI. This CDR3 has 15 amino acids. V lost 5 bases and J lost 8, with 18 bases in between. This clone was counted ten times or more. Patients were all untreated before their thyroid surgery. This sequence was found in a male donor with papillary thyroid cancer or a benign thyroid nodule (not recorded which). Some clones in this sample may be carry-over from other donors' samples. The sample consisted of blood. The chain combines TRBV2 with TRBJ1-4; D uncertain. CDR3 region: CASSQEGTIREKLFF. The CDR3 region has the DNA TGTGCCAGCAGTCAAGAGGGAACTATCCGGGAAAAACTGTTTTTT.